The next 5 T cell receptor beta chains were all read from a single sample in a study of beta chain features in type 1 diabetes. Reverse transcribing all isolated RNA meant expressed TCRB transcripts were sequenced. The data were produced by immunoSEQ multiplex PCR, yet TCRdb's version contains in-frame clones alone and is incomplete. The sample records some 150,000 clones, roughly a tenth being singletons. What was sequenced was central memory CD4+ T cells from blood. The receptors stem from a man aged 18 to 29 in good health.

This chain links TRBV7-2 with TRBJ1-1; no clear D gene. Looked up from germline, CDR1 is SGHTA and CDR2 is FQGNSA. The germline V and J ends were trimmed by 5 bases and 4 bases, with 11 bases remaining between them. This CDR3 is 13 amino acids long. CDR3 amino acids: CASSPTPGTEAFF. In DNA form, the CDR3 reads TGTGCCAGCAGCCCGACTCCGGGCACTGAAGCTTTCTTT.

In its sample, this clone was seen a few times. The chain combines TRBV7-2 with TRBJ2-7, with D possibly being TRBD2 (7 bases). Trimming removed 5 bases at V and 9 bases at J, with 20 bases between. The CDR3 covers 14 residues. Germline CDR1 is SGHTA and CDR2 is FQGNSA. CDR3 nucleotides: TGTGCCAGCAGCCCGGAGGGGGGGCCAATGGTGCAGTACTTC. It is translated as CASSPEGGPMVQYF.

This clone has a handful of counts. CDR3 loop: CASSQGAGRNQPQHF. In DNA, the CDR3 is TGTGCCAGCAGTCAGGGAGCGGGTCGCAATCAGCCCCAGCATTTT. The rearrangement joins TRBV27 to TRBJ1-5; D perhaps matches TRBD1 (5 bases). V shed 5 bases and J shed 2 bases, with 13 bases lying between them. Looked up from germline, CDR1 is MNHEY and CDR2 is SMNVEV (reference sequence). The CDR3 consists of 15 residues.

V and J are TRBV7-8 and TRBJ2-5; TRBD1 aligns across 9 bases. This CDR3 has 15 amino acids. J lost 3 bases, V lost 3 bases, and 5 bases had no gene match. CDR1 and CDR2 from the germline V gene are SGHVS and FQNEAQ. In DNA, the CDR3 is TGTGCCAGCAGCTTCACAGGGGGCTCGGAAGAGACCCAGTACTTC. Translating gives CASSFTGGSEETQYF. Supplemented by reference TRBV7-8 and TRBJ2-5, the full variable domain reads GAGVSQSPRYKVAKRGQDVALRCDPISGHVSLFWYQQALGQGPEFLTYFQNEAQLDKSGLPSDRFFAERPEGSVSTLKIQRTQQEDSAVYLCASSFTGGSEETQYFGPGTRLLVL.

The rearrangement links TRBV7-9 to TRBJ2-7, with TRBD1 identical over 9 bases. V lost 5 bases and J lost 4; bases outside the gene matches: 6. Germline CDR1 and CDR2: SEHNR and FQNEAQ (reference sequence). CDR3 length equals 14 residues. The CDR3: CASSGDRARYEQYF. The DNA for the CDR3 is TGTGCCAGCAGCGGGGACAGGGCCCGTTACGAGCAGTACTTC.